The 12 T cell receptor beta chains listed next were all sequenced from one sample in a study of T cell responses to AZD1222 COVID-19 vaccine (dated by TCRdb to about 2021). The label giving this sample's time point can be read as: baseline before first vaccination. Library construction relied on the immunoSEQ multiplex PCR assay. As stored in TCRdb, this immuneACCESS dataset retains in-frame rearrangements with V and J assigned. A fraction of the clones does not appear; measured against another copy, unresolved V genes explain less than half of the discrepancy, and the remainder lacks a known reason. The sample data list under 200,000 clones, and 80% to 95% of these were observed just once. Clones ranked in the top ten supply more than 1.5% of the sample. The sequencing here drew on peripheral blood, taken on day 0 of AZD1222 vaccination. The receptors stem from an adult in good health.

The chain combines TRBV19 with TRBJ2-7; weak D call: TRBD2 (6 bases). The ends were cut back, 3 bases at V and 5 bases at J, with 17 bases in the middle. The CDR3 loop spans 15 amino acids. The germline CDR1 and CDR2 sequences are LNHDA and SQIVND (reference sequence). CDR3 region: CASSILGGVIHEQYF. The DNA of the CDR3 is TGTGCCAGTAGTATTCTCGGAGGGGTGATCCACGAGCAGTACTTC.

The chain links TRBV27 to TRBJ2-2; 10 nucleotides line up with TRBD1. The CDR3 has 13 residues. V gave up 10 bases and J gave up 5 bases; unmatched junction bases: 4. The germline V gene encodes CDR1 MNHEY and CDR2 SMNVEV (reference sequence). The CDR3 nucleotides read TGTGCCAACCGGGACAGGGGTACCGGGGAGCTGTTTTTT. Encoded protein: CANRDRGTGELFF.

Concerning this clone: Other DNA sequences in this sample translate to the same CDR3. This chain uses TRBV7-6 with TRBJ1-1, with D maybe TRBD1 (6 bases). CDR1 SGHVS and CDR2 FNYEAQ come from the germline V gene. The CDR3 runs 13 residues. With 5 bases removed from V and 1 base from J, the gap between germline ends came to 8 bases. The CDR3 coding sequence is TGTGCCAGCAGCCTACAGGGGAACACTGAAGCTTTCTTT. Protein product: CASSLQGNTEAFF.

The chain couples TRBV14 to TRBJ2-1; 11 nucleotides match TRBD2. Germline V lookup: CDR1 SGHDN, CDR2 FVKESK. This CDR3 spans 19 amino acids. Germline trimming cut 3 bases from V and 0 bases from J; bases unmatched to any gene: 10. CDR3 region: CASSQGPSGRSSSYNEQFF. As DNA, the CDR3 is TGTGCCAGCAGCCAGGGGCCTAGCGGGAGGTCAAGCTCCTACAATGAGCAGTTCTTC.

The V call is TRBV19, the J call TRBJ2-1; 8 nucleotides align to TRBD2. Germline CDR1 is LNHDA and CDR2 is SQIVND (reference sequence). This CDR3 has 15 residues. V trimming: 4 bases; J trimming: 5 bases; junction bases outside the gene matches: 7. CDR3 sequence: CASSSGTSIHNEQFF. The CDR3 DNA sequence: TGTGCCAGTAGTAGCGGGACTAGTATCCACAATGAGCAGTTCTTC.

The genes are TRBV2 and TRBJ2-3, with 7 positions matching TRBD1. The CDR3 length is 16 residues. In germline, CDR1 is SNHLY, CDR2 FYNNEI. V lost 5 bases to trimming and J lost 0 bases; unmatched junction nucleotides: 8. The CDR3 region has the DNA TGTGCCAGCAGTAAGACACAGGGGTCTAGCACAGATACGCAGTATTTT. This sequence encodes CASSKTQGSSTDTQYF.

The chain combines TRBV4-3 with TRBJ2-3; the D is unclear. Trimming cost V 1 base and J 2 bases, with 7 bases left between them. The CDR3 runs 14 residues. From germline, CDR1 is LGHNA and CDR2 YSLEER. The CDR3 coding sequence is TGCGCCAGCAGCCAAGGACATCTCACAGATACGCAGTATTTT. Translated, it gives CASSQGHLTDTQYF.

The chain combines TRBV5-4 with TRBJ2-3, with D unresolved. The CDR3 covers 14 residues. Per germline, CDR1 SGHNT and CDR2 YYREEE (reference sequence). V was trimmed by 4 bases and J by 0 bases, leaving 9 bases between them. CDR3 in amino acids: CASSRRPSTDTQYF. As DNA, the CDR3 is TGTGCCAGCAGCCGAAGGCCTAGCACAGATACGCAGTATTTT.

This clone turned up a few times. The chain uses TRBV19 and TRBJ1-1, with a weak D call TRBD1 (5 bases). The germline CDR1 and CDR2 sequences are LNHDA and SQIVND (reference sequence). V gave up 4 bases and J gave up 3 bases, with 12 bases separating them. The CDR3 sequence is 14 residues long. CDR3 loop: CASSKIGTDTEAFF. The CDR3 coding sequence is TGTGCCAGTAGTAAAATAGGGACGGACACTGAAGCTTTCTTT.

V is TRBV6-1 and J is TRBJ1-1; D not resolved. Per the germline V gene, CDR1 is MNHNS and CDR2 is SASEGT. Between the trimmed V and J ends, which lost 3 bases and 2 bases, there was a span of 10 bases. This CDR3 has 14 residues. The CDR3: CASSDVQYNTEAFF. CDR3 nucleotides: TGTGCCAGCAGTGATGTACAGTACAACACTGAAGCTTTCTTT.

The rearrangement uses TRBV11-2 and TRBJ2-7; the D is unclear. The V end was cut by 3 bases, the J end by 4 bases, with 7 bases between. CDR1 is SGHAT, CDR2 FQNNGV, per germline. CDR3 length: 12 amino acids. The CDR3 DNA follows: TGTGCCAGCAGCTTCTCCGGGTACGAGCAGTACTTC. This encodes CASSFSGYEQYF.

The chain uses TRBV5-1 and TRBJ1-3; D unresolved. The CDR3 spans 14 residues. Germline CDR1 is SGHRS and CDR2 is YFSETQ. Trimming pared 1 base from V and 7 bases from J, leaving 12 bases between. The CDR3 bases are TGCGCCAGCAGCTTGAACTACGGTGGGAACACCATATATTTT. It specifies CASSLNYGGNTIYF.